This T cell receptor (beta chain) came from a study of blood T cell repertoires in COVID-19. Background on the study: There were acute and convalescent COVID-19 samples, and they came from the United States, Italy and Spain. PBMCs, B-cell-depleted T cells, or T cells were the source of the cDNA or gDNA that made up the material.

In the original workflow: Estimated nucleated cell counts came from reference gene primer amplification. Libraries were prepared by immunoSEQ multiplex PCR; TCRdb keeps only in-frame clonotypes and omits some of them. For V, J and clone size, that table is used; D and trimming come from the DNA. Here the sample spans fewer than 90,000 clones, over 90% being singletons. V shed 5 bases and J shed 2 bases, with 15 bases lying between them. This CDR3 spans 15 amino acids. Germline V gene lookup returns CDR1 MDHEN and CDR2 SYDVKM. The clonotype originates from a human donor with active COVID-19. The donor label of this sample is uncertain. The J gene is TRBJ2-5, the V gene TRBV28; D may be TRBD2 (6 bases). The specimen sequenced was peripheral blood. CDR3 DNA sequence: TGTGCCAGCAGTCTGTGGGACGCGGGGCAAGAGACCCAGTACTTC. This encodes CASSLWDAGQETQYF.